The 23 T cell receptor beta chains below all came from one sample that was sequenced in a study of T-cell memory formation after mild COVID-19. TCRdb reprocessed the 5' RACE reads with MiXCR, giving one entry per CDR3 protein. The repertoire holds around 33,000 distinct CDR3 sequences, with over 20% as singletons. Sequencing used PBMCs or a T cell subset sorted from them (not recorded which). Source of these receptors: an adult who had mild COVID-19 (a few samples of this study predate the infection). Cell type and time point are not known.

The chain employs TRBV20-1 and TRBJ1-5, with 8 bases identical to TRBD1. Unmatched junction bases numbered 7, after V lost 0 bases and J lost 3 bases. This CDR3 contains 16 residues. CDR1 is DFQATT and CDR2 is SNEGSKA in the germline V gene (reference sequence). CDR3 DNA: TGCAGTGCTAGAGATTTCCCGGACAGGGACAATCAGCCCCAGCATTTT. Its translation: CSARDFPDRDNQPQHF.

This clonotype was observed many times. The genes are TRBV24-1 and TRBJ1-5, with 7 bases aligning to TRBD1. Germline V gene lookup returns CDR1 KGHDR and CDR2 SFDVKD. CDR3 length: 13 amino acids. Unmatched junction bases numbered 5, after V lost 9 bases and J lost 4 bases. The CDR3 loop is CATGAQGNQPQHF. The CDR3 nucleotides read TGTGCCACCGGGGCACAGGGGAATCAGCCCCAGCATTTT.

This clonotype was recorded at least ten times. CDR3 nucleotide sequence: TGTGCCAGCAGCTCCAAGACAGGGCCCGTCGGGGGCTACACCTTC. This gives the protein CASSSKTGPVGGYTF. The J gene is TRBJ1-2, the V gene TRBV7-3; 7 bases are shared with TRBD1. The CDR3 is made up of 15 amino acids. The V and J ends lost 4 bases and 8 bases, in that order; junction bases with no gene match: 13. Germline CDR1 is SGHTA and CDR2 is FQGTGA.

This clonotype was detected many times. The rearrangement joins TRBV6-1 to TRBJ1-5; tentative D call: TRBD1 (6 bases). CDR3 length: 14 amino acids. With 3 bases removed from V and 6 bases from J, the gap between germline ends came to 12 bases. Germline-derived CDR1 and CDR2 are MNHNS and SASEGT. The CDR3 DNA reads TGTGCCAGCAGTGAGCTTAAACAGGGTCAGCCCCAGCATTTT. Protein sequence: CASSELKQGQPQHF.

J is TRBJ2-3 and V is TRBV2; D possibly corresponds to TRBD2 (6 bases). The CDR3 is 15 residues long. V lost 6 bases and J 2 bases, leaving 15 bases between the germline ends. The V gene's germline CDR1 is SNHLY and CDR2 FYNNEI. This chain's CDR3 is CASSFLGLNTDTQYF. The CDR3 nucleotides are TGTGCCAGCAGCTTCCTAGGACTAAACACAGATACGCAGTATTTT. The complete variable domain, with remaining parts taken from reference TRBV2 and TRBJ2-3, reads EPEVTQTPSHQVTQMGQEVILRCVPISNHLYFYWYRQILGQKVEFLVSFYNNEISEKSEIFDDQFSVERPDGSNFTLKIRSTKLEDSAMYFCASSFLGLNTDTQYFGPGTRLTVL.

This clonotype was observed once. CDR3 nucleotides: TGTGCCAGCAGCTCGATTAACAGGGGATCGGACACTGAAGCTTTCTTT. Protein: CASSSINRGSDTEAFF. V usage is TRBV7-8 and J usage is TRBJ1-1; 7 bases map to TRBD1. Losses at the gene ends were 4 bases for V and 3 bases for J; bases not matched to a gene: 11. Germline values: CDR1 SGHVS, CDR2 FQNEAQ. The CDR3 totals 16 residues.

This clonotype was seen repeatedly, ten times or more. The V gene is TRBV20-1, the J gene TRBJ2-1, with 9 bases that match TRBD2. Germline V gives CDR1 DFQATT, CDR2 SNEGSKA (reference sequence). The V and J ends lost 0 bases and 0 bases, in that order; junction bases with no gene match: 12. The CDR3 is 19 amino acids. Here the CDR3 reads CSARDLSRLAGNSYNEQFF. CDR3 bases: TGCAGTGCTAGAGACCTGTCTCGGCTAGCGGGAAACTCCTACAATGAGCAGTTCTTC.

This clonotype was picked up many times. The chain uses TRBV7-2 and TRBJ2-1, with D perhaps matching TRBD1 or TRBD2 (7 bases each). This CDR3 is built from 16 residues. The germline CDR1 and CDR2 sequences are SGHTA and FQGNSA. V was clipped by 5 bases and J by 4 bases, with 18 bases between them. This chain's CDR3 is CASSRQGGAGYNEQFF. CDR3 nucleotides: TGTGCCAGCAGCCGTCAGGGGGGGGCGGGGTACAATGAGCAGTTCTTC.

The chain has TRBV6-2 or TRBV6-3 and TRBJ2-3, with no clear D. Germline CDR1 MNHEY, CDR2 SVGEGT. With 5 bases removed from V and 4 bases from J, the gap between germline ends came to 7 bases. The CDR3 spans 12 residues. The CDR3 DNA sequence: TGTGCCAGCAGTGTACTCTCAGATACGCAGTATTTT. Protein sequence: CASSVLSDTQYF.

There are many counts of this clonotype. The chain has TRBV7-8 and TRBJ2-7; 13 nucleotides match TRBD2. This CDR3 comprises 17 residues. Trimming cost V 1 base and J 0 bases; bases outside gene matches: 3. Germline V gives CDR1 SGHVS, CDR2 FQNEAQ. The CDR3 protein is CASSLVTSGRNSYEQYF. In DNA, the CDR3 is TGTGCCAGCAGCTTAGTGACTAGCGGGAGGAACTCCTACGAGCAGTACTTC.

There are a few counts of this clonotype. The genes are TRBV4-2 and TRBJ2-4, with TRBD1 matching over 9 bases. The J segment lost 3 bases and the V segment lost 3 bases, leaving 21 bases of the junction unmatched. This CDR3 spans 21 amino acids. Germline CDR1 LGHNA, CDR2 YNFKEQ. The CDR3 DNA reads TGTGCCAGCAGCCAGGTATTAACAGGGGGCTCCCTCAATGAGGTCAAAAACATTCAGTACTTC. It specifies CASSQVLTGGSLNEVKNIQYF.

This clonotype was counted many times. V gene TRBV24-1 combines with J gene TRBJ2-7; TRBD1 agrees at 9 bases. Germline V gene data show CDR1 as KGHDR and CDR2 as SFDVKD. J was trimmed by 6 bases and V by 12 bases; bases with no gene match: 5. The CDR3 sequence is 11 residues long. DNA for the CDR3: TGTGCCGCGGGACAGGGAATCGAGCAGTACTTC. Translation: CAAGQGIEQYF.

This clonotype has ten or more counts. The chain employs TRBV7-2 and TRBJ2-3; tentative D call: TRBD1 (5 bases). In germline, CDR1 is SGHTA, CDR2 FQGNSA. The CDR3 has 15 residues. The V gene lost 1 base and the J gene lost 1 base, with 9 bases spanning the gap. The CDR3 sequence: CASSLDPGRTDTQYF. In DNA form, the CDR3 reads TGTGCCAGCAGCTTAGATCCAGGGCGCACAGATACGCAGTATTTT.

This clonotype was picked up many times. A read error may account for a junction end that differs from germline. This chain links TRBV20-1 with TRBJ2-3, with 11 bases that match TRBD2. The CDR3 has 15 amino acids. Germline CDR1 reads DFQATT; CDR2 reads SNEGSKA (reference sequence). The CDR3, as DNA: TGCAGCGCTAGGGGGTTAGCGGGAGGGCTGGATACGCAGTATTTT. This codes for CSARGLAGGLDTQYF.

This clonotype was observed at least ten times. This rearrangement joins TRBV10-3 to TRBJ1-3; D is possibly TRBD1 (6 bases). The V end lost 6 bases, the J end lost 0 bases, and 18 bases lay between the germline ends. This CDR3 is 17 amino acids long. CDR1 ENHRY and CDR2 SYGVKD come from the germline V gene. The DNA for the CDR3 is TGTGCCATCAGCGGACAGACGTACGGCTCCTCTGGAAACACCATATATTTT. It codes for CAISGQTYGSSGNTIYF.

This clonotype was recorded at least ten times. This sequence joins TRBV11-2 and TRBJ2-1; either TRBD1 or TRBD2 may fit D (5 bases each). This CDR3 spans 12 amino acids. Trimming stripped 6 bases from V and 8 bases from J, with 11 bases between. Germline V gives CDR1 SGHAT, CDR2 FQNNGV. The CDR3 DNA is TGTGCCAGCAGGGGACCCGGGTATGAGCAGTTCTTC. This encodes CASRGPGYEQFF.

This clonotype was counted at least ten times. The genes are TRBV5-6 and TRBJ2-1, with 8 bases aligning to TRBD1. The germline CDR1 and CDR2 sequences are SGHDT and YYEEEE. With 0 bases clipped from V and 4 bases from J, the junction kept 3 bases outside the gene matches. This CDR3 has 15 amino acids. CDR3 sequence: CASSLGDRPYNEQFF. For the CDR3, the DNA is TGTGCCAGCAGCTTGGGGGACAGGCCATACAATGAGCAGTTCTTC.

This clonotype was recorded many times. The chain joins TRBV5-1 to TRBJ2-7; 10 bases match TRBD1. The germline gives CDR1 SGHRS, CDR2 YFSETQ. CDR3 size: 15 residues. Trimming removed 4 bases from V and 4 bases from J; junction bases left unmatched: 8. CDR3 in amino acids: CASSRGQDRGYEQYF. CDR3 sequence (DNA): TGCGCCAGCAGCCGCGGCCAGGACAGGGGGTACGAGCAGTACTTC.

The V gene is TRBV6-2 or TRBV6-3, the J gene TRBJ1-2, with 12 bases matching TRBD1. From germline, CDR1 is MNHEY and CDR2 SVGEGT. The junction had 8 bases not matched to a gene; V was cut back by 6 bases and J by 6 bases. This CDR3 has 15 amino acids. DNA of the CDR3: TGTGCCAGCAGGCGAACCGGGACAGGGGGCGATGGCTACACCTTC. This encodes CASRRTGTGGDGYTF.

V usage is TRBV30 and J usage is TRBJ2-1; D gene uncertain. V was pared by 2 bases and J by 8 bases, with 10 bases between. CDR3 length: 12 amino acids. From germline, CDR1 is GTSNPN and CDR2 SVGIG (reference sequence). The CDR3, as DNA: TGTGCCTGGAGTTTCACCGGTGATGAGCAGTTCTTC. It specifies CAWSFTGDEQFF.

This clonotype has a count of ten or more. The chain combines TRBV12-3 or TRBV12-4 with TRBJ1-1, with 7 bases aligning to TRBD1. With 6 bases clipped from V and 4 bases from J, the junction kept 5 bases outside the gene matches. The CDR3 is 13 residues long. CDR3 DNA: TGTGCCAGCAGACCAACAGGGGCCACTGAAGCTTTCTTT. This translates into CASRPTGATEAFF.

This clonotype was seen at least ten times. The V call is TRBV6-1, the J call TRBJ2-4; no clear D. The CDR3 is made up of 15 amino acids. With 2 bases removed from V and 0 bases from J, the gap between germline ends came to 8 bases. Germline values: CDR1 MNHNS, CDR2 SASEGT. The CDR3 nucleotides read TGTGCCAGCAGTGAAAGCTGGGTAGCCAAAAACATTCAGTACTTC. Protein product: CASSESWVAKNIQYF.

As concerns this clonotype: A much larger clone sits a single nucleotide away, making a read error possible. The V call is TRBV5-1, the J call TRBJ2-7; 7 positions agree with TRBD1. Germline-derived CDR1 and CDR2 are SGHRS and YFSETQ. This CDR3 spans 13 amino acids. The CDR3, as DNA: TGCGCCATCAGCTACTCGACAGGGCCAGAGCAGTACTTC. Its protein product is CAISYSTGPEQYF. Variable domain in full (rest from reference TRBV5-1 and TRBJ2-7): KAGVTQTPRYLIKTRGQQVTLSCSPISGHRSVSWYQQTPGQGLQFLFEYFSETQRNKGNFPGRFSGRQFSNSRSEMNVSTLELGDSALYLCAISYSTGPEQYFGPGTRLTVT.